The 6 T cell receptor beta chains reported below all come from one sample, sequenced in a study of early T cells in non-severe SARS-CoV-2 infection. TCRdb itself ran the 5' RACE reads through MiXCR, one entry per CDR3 protein. Of approximately 32,000 distinct CDR3 sequences listed, around 4.1% are singletons. Source material: whole blood. These receptors were obtained from an adult who was a healthcare worker with PCR-confirmed SARS-CoV-2 infection or an uninfected control (not recorded which).

This clonotype was detected ten times or more. The chain links TRBV19 to TRBJ1-2; tentatively, D is TRBD1 (5 bases). Germline V lookup: CDR1 LNHDA, CDR2 SQIVND (reference sequence). V gave up 4 bases and J gave up 5 bases, with 11 bases separating them. CDR3 length: 13 residues. DNA for the CDR3: TGTGCCAGTAGTAGGGGCCTGGAGTATGGCTACACCTTC. This codes for CASSRGLEYGYTF.

The V and J genes are TRBV14 and TRBJ2-3; D is perhaps TRBD2 (5 bases). Germline V gives CDR1 SGHDN, CDR2 FVKESK. V lost 4 bases, J lost 4 bases, and 15 bases lay in between. This CDR3 has 15 amino acids. The DNA for the CDR3 is TGTGCCAGCAGCCTGCGGGCTTTAAAAGCAGATACGCAGTATTTT. Protein sequence: CASSLRALKADTQYF.

This clonotype was seen ten or more times. This chain links TRBV12-3 or TRBV12-4 with TRBJ1-5, with TRBD1 as a possible D gene (5 bases). V was clipped by 8 bases and J by 3 bases, with 8 bases between them. The CDR3 is made up of 12 amino acids. The CDR3 loop reads CASGGPNQPQHF. CDR3 sequence (DNA): TGTGCCAGCGGGGGTCCCAATCAGCCCCAGCATTTT.

This clonotype was seen a handful of times. The V call is TRBV5-1, the J call TRBJ2-3; 7 nucleotides agree with TRBD1. Germline CDR1 reads SGHRS; CDR2 reads YFSETQ. Losses at the gene ends were 2 bases for V and 2 bases for J; bases not matched to a gene: 8. The CDR3 contains 16 residues. CDR3 sequence: CASSFAQDRTTDTQYF. The CDR3 DNA is TGCGCCAGCAGCTTTGCACAGGACAGGACCACAGATACGCAGTATTTT.

This clonotype was found many times. The chain is built from TRBV2 and TRBJ2-3, with 8 bases lining up with TRBD2. The CDR3 contains 15 residues. With V trimmed by 8 bases and J by 2 bases, 9 bases remained unmatched. Germline V gene data show CDR1 as SNHLY and CDR2 as FYNNEI. CDR3 DNA sequence: TGTGCCAGCGGACGGGAAGCGGGGGACACAGATACGCAGTATTTT. Its translation: CASGREAGDTDTQYF.

This clonotype was seen many times. CDR3 amino acids: CAWSPVAGRTDTQYF. For the CDR3, the DNA is TGTGCCTGGAGTCCCGTGGCGGGACGCACAGATACGCAGTATTTT. V and J are TRBV30 and TRBJ2-3, with D possibly TRBD2 on 6 matching bases. Trimming took 2 bases from V and 1 from J, leaving 13 bases between them. Germline values: CDR1 GTSNPN, CDR2 SVGIG (reference sequence). CDR3 length: 15 residues.